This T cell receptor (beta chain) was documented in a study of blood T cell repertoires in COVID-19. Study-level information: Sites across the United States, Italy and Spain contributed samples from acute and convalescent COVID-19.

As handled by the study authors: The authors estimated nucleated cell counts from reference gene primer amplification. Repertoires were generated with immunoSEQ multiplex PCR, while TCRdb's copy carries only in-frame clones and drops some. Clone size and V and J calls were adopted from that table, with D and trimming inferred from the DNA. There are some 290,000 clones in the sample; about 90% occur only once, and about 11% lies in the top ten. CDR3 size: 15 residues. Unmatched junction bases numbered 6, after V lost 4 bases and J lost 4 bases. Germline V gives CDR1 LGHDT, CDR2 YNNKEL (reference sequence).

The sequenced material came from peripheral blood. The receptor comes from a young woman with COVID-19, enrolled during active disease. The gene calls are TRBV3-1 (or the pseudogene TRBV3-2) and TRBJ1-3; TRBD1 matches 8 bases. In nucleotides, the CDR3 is TGTGCCAGCAGCCTTTCGGACAGGGCGGGAAACACCATATATTTT. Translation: CASSLSDRAGNTIYF.